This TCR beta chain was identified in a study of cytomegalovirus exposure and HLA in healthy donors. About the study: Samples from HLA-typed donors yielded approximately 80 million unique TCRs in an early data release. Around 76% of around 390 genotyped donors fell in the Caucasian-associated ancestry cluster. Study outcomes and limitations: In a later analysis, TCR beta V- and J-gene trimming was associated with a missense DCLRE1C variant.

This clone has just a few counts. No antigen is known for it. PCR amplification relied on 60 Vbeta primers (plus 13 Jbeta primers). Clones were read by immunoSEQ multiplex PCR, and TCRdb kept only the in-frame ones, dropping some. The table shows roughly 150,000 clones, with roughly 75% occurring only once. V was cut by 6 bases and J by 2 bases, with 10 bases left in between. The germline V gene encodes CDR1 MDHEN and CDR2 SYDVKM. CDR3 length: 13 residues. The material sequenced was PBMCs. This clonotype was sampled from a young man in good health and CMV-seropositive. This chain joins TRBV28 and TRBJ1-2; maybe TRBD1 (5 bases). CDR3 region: CASSSGQNYGYTF. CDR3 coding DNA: TGTGCCAGCAGCTCCGGACAAAACTATGGCTACACCTTC.